One T cell receptor (beta chain) is described in this entry. J was trimmed by 8 bases and V by 4 bases; bases with no gene match: 14. There are 17 residues in the CDR3. Germline assignment: CDR1 MNHEY and CDR2 SVGEGT. The data derive from a study of blood T cell repertoires in COVID-19. Repertoires were generated with immunoSEQ multiplex PCR, while TCRdb's copy carries only in-frame clones and drops some. The data contain some 500,000 clones, approximately 87% of them singletons. The source is a woman in her thirties or forties who had recovered from COVID-19. Sequencing input: PBMCs or T cells enriched from blood (not recorded which). The V call is TRBV6-2 or TRBV6-3, the J call TRBJ2-1; 10 bases agree with TRBD2. This chain's CDR3 is CASSFLAGVTPRDEQFF. As DNA, the CDR3 is TGTGCCAGCAGTTTCCTAGCGGGAGTTACCCCTCGGGATGAGCAGTTCTTC.